This entry lists 9 T cell receptor beta chains sequenced from one sample in a study of control samples from healthy donors and cancer patients. The data were produced by immunoSEQ multiplex PCR, yet TCRdb's version contains in-frame clones alone and is incomplete. The profile shows approximately 150,000 clones, 85% to 95% of them singletons. Material for sequencing was blood. The receptors derive from a woman under 30 in good health.

The chain couples TRBV18 to TRBJ1-5; possible D gene TRBD1, 5 bases. Trimming took off 5 bases at V and 0 bases at J, with 8 bases between the two ends. The CDR3 length is 14 residues. Germline loops: CDR1 KGHSH, CDR2 LQKENI. Here the CDR3 reads CASSSDSSNQPQHF. DNA of the CDR3: TGTGCCAGCTCATCTGACAGTAGCAATCAGCCCCAGCATTTT.

The table lists this clone with a count of one. The chain joins TRBV5-1 to TRBJ2-1, with D perhaps TRBD2 (6 bases). Germline V CDR1 and CDR2: SGHRS, YFSETQ. V shed 4 bases and J shed 0 bases, with 14 bases lying between them. CDR3 length: 16 amino acids. CDR3 in DNA: TGCGCCAGCAGCGGGGTCGCGGGGCTCTCCTACAATGAGCAGTTCTTC. Translation: CASSGVAGLSYNEQFF.

This clone was found once. The V gene is TRBV6-6, the J gene TRBJ2-7; D is undetermined. The CDR3 is 13 residues long. The V gene lost 6 bases and the J gene lost 3 bases, with 12 bases spanning the gap. CDR1 is MNHNY, CDR2 SVGAGI, per germline (reference sequence). This CDR3 reads CASSSGRGYEQYF. In DNA form, the CDR3 reads TGTGCCAGCAGCTCCGGACGAGGCTACGAGCAGTACTTC.

The V call is TRBV19, the J call TRBJ1-1; D not resolved. V lost 6 bases and J 1 base, leaving 12 bases between the germline ends. Germline V gives CDR1 LNHDA, CDR2 SQIVND (reference sequence). The CDR3 consists of 14 residues. The CDR3 DNA reads TGTGCCAGTAGCCTTAGGACCGAGAACACTGAAGCTTTCTTT. It translates to CASSLRTENTEAFF.

V usage is TRBV7-6 and J usage is TRBJ1-2; D is undetermined. The germline CDR1 and CDR2 sequences are SGHVS and FNYEAQ. The CDR3 spans 16 residues. Trimming cost V 0 bases and J 6 bases, with 17 bases left between them. CDR3 nucleotides: TGTGCCAGCAGCTTAGCCCTTGGTTTGTTCGGTGATGGCTACACCTTC. This translates into CASSLALGLFGDGYTF.

On this clone: Other nucleotide sequences from this sample produce the same CDR3. The chain carries TRBV15 and TRBJ1-3, with a tentative D call TRBD1 (5 bases). This CDR3 comprises 15 residues. Trimming removed 0 bases at V and 6 bases at J, with 12 bases between. CDR1 is LNHNV, CDR2 YYDKDF, per germline (reference sequence). CDR3 coding DNA: TGTGCCACCAGCAGAGATCCCCAGGGACCAAACACCATATATTTT. Encoded protein: CATSRDPQGPNTIYF.

The chain joins TRBV6-5 to TRBJ1-1; D ambiguous. The CDR3 length is 11 residues. V was cut by 10 bases and J by 1 base, with 7 bases left in between. The germline V gene encodes CDR1 MNHEY and CDR2 SVGAGI. In DNA, the CDR3 is TGTGCCACTCTGGGGAACACTGAAGCTTTCTTT. Encoded protein: CATLGNTEAFF.

This clone appeared a single time. J is TRBJ1-2 and V is TRBV6-1; D is undetermined. The ends were cut back, 3 bases at V and 3 bases at J, with 8 bases in the middle. This CDR3 contains 13 residues. Germline CDR1 MNHNS, CDR2 SASEGT. The CDR3, as DNA: TGTGCCAGCAGTGAGAACCGTCACTATGGCTACACCTTC. Residues: CASSENRHYGYTF.

This sequence joins TRBV4-2 and TRBJ1-6; no reliable D call. CDR3 size: 17 residues. Germline V gene sequence: CDR1 LGHNA, CDR2 YNFKEQ. V was pared by 2 bases and J by 9 bases, with 20 bases between. Here the CDR3 DNA reads TGTGCCAGCAGCCAAATCTTCTCCGGGAGAACGGCTTCACCCCTCCACTTT. This encodes CASSQIFSGRTASPLHF.